The table lists the clone carrying this T cell receptor (beta chain) with a few counts. Unique molecular identifiers were used to barcode this TCRbeta library. TCRdb fed the PCR reads into MiXCR, producing one record per CDR3 protein. The profile shows approximately 390,000 distinct CDR3 sequences, 11% of them singletons. This entry comes from a study of T-cell reconstitution after alpha-beta-depleted transplantation in children. The CDR3 sequence is 16 residues long. V lost 0 bases to trimming and J lost 7 bases, with 20 bases between them. Germline V gene lookup returns CDR1 SGHRS and CDR2 YFSETQ. The chain combines TRBV5-1 with TRBJ2-7; tentatively, D is TRBD1 (6 bases). This clonotype originated in a human donor who donated a stem cell graft to a child with acute myeloid leukemia. This sample comprised PBMCs from the stem cell graft donor, obtained from the stem cell graft. The chain's CDR3 is CASSLAISGTSKEQYF. The CDR3 region has the DNA TGCGCCAGCAGCTTGGCCATCTCCGGGACATCGAAAGAGCAGTACTTC.